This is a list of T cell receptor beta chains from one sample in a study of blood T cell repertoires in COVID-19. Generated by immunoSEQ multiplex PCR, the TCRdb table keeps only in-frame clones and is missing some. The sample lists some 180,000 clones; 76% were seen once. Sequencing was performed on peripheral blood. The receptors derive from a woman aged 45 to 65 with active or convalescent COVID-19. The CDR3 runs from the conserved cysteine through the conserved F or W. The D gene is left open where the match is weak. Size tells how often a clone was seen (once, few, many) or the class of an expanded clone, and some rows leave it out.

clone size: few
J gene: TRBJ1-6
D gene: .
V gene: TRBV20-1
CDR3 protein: CSASQRQPNSPLHF
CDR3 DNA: TGCAGTGCTAGTCAGAGGCAGCCTAATTCACCCCTCCACTTT

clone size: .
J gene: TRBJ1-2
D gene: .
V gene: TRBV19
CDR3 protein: CASSSTQNYGYTF
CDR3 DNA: TGTGCCAGTAGTTCAACACAGAACTATGGCTACACCTTC

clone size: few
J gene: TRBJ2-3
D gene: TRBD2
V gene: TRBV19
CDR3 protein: CASSSALAGGPLATDTQYF
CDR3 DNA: TGTGCCAGTAGTTCCGCCCTAGCGGGGGGTCCTCTAGCCACAGATACGCAGTATTTT

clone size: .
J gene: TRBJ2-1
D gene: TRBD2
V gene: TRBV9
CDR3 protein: CASARLAGFNEQFF
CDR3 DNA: TGTGCCAGCGCCCGACTAGCGGGCTTCAATGAGCAGTTCTTC

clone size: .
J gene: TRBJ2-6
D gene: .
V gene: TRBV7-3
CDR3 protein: CASSSDSSGANVLTF
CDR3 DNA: TGTGCCAGCAGCTCGGACAGCTCTGGGGCCAACGTCCTGACTTTC

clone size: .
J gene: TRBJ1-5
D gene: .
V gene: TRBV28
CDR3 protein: CASSPLWGGSNQPQHF
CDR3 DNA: TGTGCCAGCAGTCCCCTGTGGGGCGGAAGCAATCAGCCCCAGCATTTT

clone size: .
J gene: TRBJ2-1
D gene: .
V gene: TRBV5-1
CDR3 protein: CASAPGALSYNEQFF
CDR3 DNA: TGCGCCAGCGCCCCGGGAGCCCTCTCCTACAATGAGCAGTTCTTC

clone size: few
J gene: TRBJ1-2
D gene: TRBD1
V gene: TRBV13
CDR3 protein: CASSPTGASYGYTF
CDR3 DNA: TGTGCCAGCAGCCCGACAGGGGCAAGCTATGGCTACACCTTC

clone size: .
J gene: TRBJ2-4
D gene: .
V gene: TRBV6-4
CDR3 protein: CASKDPIGVQYF
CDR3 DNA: TGTGCCAGCAAAGACCCTATAGGGGTTCAGTACTTC

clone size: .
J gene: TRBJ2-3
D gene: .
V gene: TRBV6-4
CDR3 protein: CASSALEGWSTDTQYF
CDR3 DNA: TGTGCCAGCAGTGCCTTAGAGGGCTGGAGCACAGATACGCAGTATTTT

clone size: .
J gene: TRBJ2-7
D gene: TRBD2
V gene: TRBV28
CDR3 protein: CASRPGLAGAGEQYF
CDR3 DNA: TGTGCCAGCAGACCGGGACTAGCGGGAGCAGGGGAGCAGTACTTC

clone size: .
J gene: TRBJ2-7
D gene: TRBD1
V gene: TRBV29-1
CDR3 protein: CSVETPAEDRPYEQYF
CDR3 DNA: TGCAGCGTTGAAACGCCCGCCGAGGACAGGCCCTACGAGCAGTACTTC

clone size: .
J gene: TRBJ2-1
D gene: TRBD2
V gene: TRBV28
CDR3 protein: CASRSSGGGYNEQFF
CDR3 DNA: TGTGCCAGCAGGTCTAGCGGGGGGGGGTACAATGAGCAGTTCTTC

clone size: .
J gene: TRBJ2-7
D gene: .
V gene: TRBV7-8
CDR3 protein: CASSLEVFIGAEQYF
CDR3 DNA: TGTGCCAGCAGCTTAGAGGTTTTTATAGGGGCCGAGCAGTACTTC

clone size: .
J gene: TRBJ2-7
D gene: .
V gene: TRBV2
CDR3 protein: CASIFRYEQYF
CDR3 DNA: TGTGCCAGCATTTTTCGCTACGAGCAGTACTTC

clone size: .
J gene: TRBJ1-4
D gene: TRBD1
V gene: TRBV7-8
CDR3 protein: CASSRDRDDGANEKLFF
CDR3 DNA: TGTGCCAGCAGCCGCGACAGGGACGATGGGGCTAATGAAAAACTGTTTTTT

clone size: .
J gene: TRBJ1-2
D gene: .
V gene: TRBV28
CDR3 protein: CASRAGQTNYGYTF
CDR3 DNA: TGTGCCAGCAGGGCAGGACAGACGAACTATGGCTACACCTTC

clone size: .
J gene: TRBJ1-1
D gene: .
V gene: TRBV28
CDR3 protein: CASRRDSTEAFF
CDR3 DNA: TGTGCCAGCAGAAGAGACAGTACTGAAGCTTTCTTT

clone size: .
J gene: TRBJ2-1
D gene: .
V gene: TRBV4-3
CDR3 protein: CASSQEAGWGNEQFF
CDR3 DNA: TGCGCCAGCAGCCAGGAAGCAGGGTGGGGCAATGAGCAGTTCTTC

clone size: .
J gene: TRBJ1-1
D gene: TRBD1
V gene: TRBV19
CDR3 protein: CASKTYRGHTEAFF
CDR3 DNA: TGTGCCAGTAAAACATACAGGGGGCACACTGAAGCTTTCTTT

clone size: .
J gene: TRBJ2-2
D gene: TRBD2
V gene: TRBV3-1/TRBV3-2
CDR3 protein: CASSRQELAGVTGELFF
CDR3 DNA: TGTGCCAGCAGCCGCCAGGAGCTAGCGGGGGTTACCGGGGAGCTGTTTTTT

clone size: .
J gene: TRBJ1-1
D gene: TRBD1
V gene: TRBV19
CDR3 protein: CASSRGLEGTEAFF
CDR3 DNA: TGTGCCAGTAGCAGGGGGCTGGAAGGCACTGAAGCTTTCTTT

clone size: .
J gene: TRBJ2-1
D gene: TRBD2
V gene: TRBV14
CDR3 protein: CASSQDLRAGGLGEQFF
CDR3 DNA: TGTGCCAGCAGCCAAGATCTTCGAGCGGGGGGGTTGGGTGAGCAGTTCTTC

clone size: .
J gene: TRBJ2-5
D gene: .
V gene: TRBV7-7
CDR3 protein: CASSLQGLPQETQYF
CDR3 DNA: TGTGCCAGCAGCTTACAAGGACTACCCCAAGAGACCCAGTACTTC